The 28 T cell receptor beta chains given below trace back to one sample, sequenced in a study of post-analysis software for immune sequencing data. Overall study findings and caveats: When patients were compared with controls, 4 or 5 TRBV segments were more frequent, TRBV5-6, TRBV5-1 and TRBV20-1 among them.

Each TCR beta cDNA library carried unique molecular identifiers. Each CDR3 protein is one row after TCRdb ran MiXCR on the PCR reads. The repertoire has 650,000 to 850,000 distinct CDR3 sequences, roughly 50% of them found once; the top ten carry 4.9%. Which antigens these TCRs recognize remains unknown. The sequencing input was blood. All receptors derive from a girl aged 10 to 17 with multiple sclerosis.

This clonotype was observed a handful of times. This chain joins TRBV29-1 and TRBJ2-7; D possibly corresponds to TRBD2 (6 bases). Trimming removed 4 bases at V and 3 bases at J, with 13 bases between. The CDR3 has 13 residues. In germline, CDR1 is SQVTM, CDR2 ANQGSEA. The CDR3 DNA is TGCAGCGTTGGGGTAGCGGTAGACTACGAGCAGTACTTC. Residues: CSVGVAVDYEQYF.

V usage is TRBV12-3 or TRBV12-4 and J usage is TRBJ2-3; D is unclear. CDR3 length: 16 residues. V dropped 5 bases and J dropped 4 bases, with 19 bases sitting between them. This CDR3 is CASSPRRSPRADTQYF. Written as DNA, the CDR3 is TGTGCCAGCAGTCCGAGAAGGAGCCCCCGGGCAGATACGCAGTATTTT.

The chain is built from TRBV20-1 and TRBJ1-2; D unresolved. The CDR3 consists of 12 residues. The V and J ends lost 8 bases and 2 bases respectively, with 12 bases between them. From germline, CDR1 is DFQATT and CDR2 SNEGSKA (reference sequence). CDR3 amino acids: CSLHRGNYGYTF. The CDR3 DNA sequence: TGCAGTTTGCACCGGGGAAACTATGGCTACACCTTC.

The chain employs TRBV12-3 or TRBV12-4 and TRBJ1-1, with 7 bases matching TRBD1. The CDR3 extends over 14 amino acids. J lost 1 base, V lost 10 bases, and 9 bases had no gene match. CDR3 in DNA: TGTGCCATCCGGGTGACAGGGACGAACACTGAAGCTTTCTTT. Translated: CAIRVTGTNTEAFF.

This clonotype was detected a few times. V and J are TRBV12-3 or TRBV12-4 and TRBJ2-3, with 8 positions matching TRBD1. The CDR3 totals 15 residues. The V segment lost 4 bases and the J segment 3 bases; nucleotides outside the gene matches: 6. The CDR3 here is CASSSGQGMTDTQYF. CDR3 nucleotides: TGTGCCAGCAGTTCCGGACAGGGAATGACAGATACGCAGTATTTT.

The chain couples TRBV28 to TRBJ2-5; 8 nucleotides match TRBD2. Germline V lookup: CDR1 MDHEN, CDR2 SYDVKM. Trimming removed 5 bases from V and 2 bases from J; junction bases left unmatched: 13. The CDR3 consists of 17 residues. CDR3 nucleotide sequence: TGTGCCAGCAGTCTTCACTCTGCGGGAGGCGGGCAAGAGACCCAGTACTTC. This encodes CASSLHSAGGGQETQYF.

V usage is TRBV5-6 and J usage is TRBJ1-6; possibly TRBD1 for D (5 bases). Germline V gives CDR1 SGHDT, CDR2 YYEEEE. CDR3 length equals 13 residues. Trimming pared 5 bases from V and 8 bases from J, leaving 11 bases between. CDR3: CASRGGGDSPLHF. In nucleotides, the CDR3 is TGTGCCAGCAGGGGCGGGGGGGATTCACCCCTCCACTTT.

Points on this clonotype: Germline is not matched at one junction end, which may reflect a read error. The rearrangement links TRBV24-1 to TRBJ2-4; D gene unclear. The J call is doubtful: the DNA matches TRBJ2-5 better. The CDR3 sequence is 12 residues long. Germline V gene lookup returns CDR1 KGHDR and CDR2 SFDVKD. CDR3 in DNA: TGTGCCACCAGTAATTTGAGAGAGACCCAGTACTTC. Its translation: CATSNLRETQYF.

The table lists this clonotype with a few counts. The chain links TRBV20-1 to TRBJ2-7, with 11 bases identical to TRBD2. The V gene end was trimmed by 5 bases and the J gene end by 5 bases; junction bases not matched to a gene: 2. From germline, CDR1 is DFQATT and CDR2 SNEGSKA (reference sequence). The CDR3 runs 12 residues. This CDR3 is CSALAGGDEQYF. CDR3 sequence (DNA): TGCAGTGCTTTAGCGGGAGGGGACGAGCAGTACTTC.

This clonotype was counted between two and nine times. The V call is TRBV20-1, the J call TRBJ2-7; D is uncertain. This CDR3 comprises 14 residues. CDR1 is DFQATT, CDR2 SNEGSKA, per germline (reference sequence). Trimming took 8 bases from V and 0 from J, leaving 17 bases between them. For the CDR3, the DNA is TGCAGTTCCCTTCGGCGGCCCCTCTCCTACGAGCAGTACTTC. It is translated as CSSLRRPLSYEQYF.

This clonotype was recorded a few times. The J gene is TRBJ2-5, the V gene TRBV29-1; TRBD2 is a possible D gene (6 bases). The last part of the DNA fits TRBJ2-7 better; the J call may be wrong. This CDR3 comprises 14 residues. Germline V gene lookup returns CDR1 SQVTM and CDR2 ANQGSEA. CDR3 region: CSVSDRDPEGEQYF. The DNA of the CDR3 is TGCAGCGTTTCTGACCGGGACCCGGAGGGCGAGCAGTACTTC.

The chain is built from TRBV12-3 or TRBV12-4 and TRBJ1-4; 7 bases fit TRBD1. The CDR3 consists of 14 residues. V trimming: 5 bases; J trimming: 7 bases; junction bases outside the gene matches: 7. The CDR3 protein is CASSPQGRGEKLFF. The CDR3 DNA is TGTGCCAGCAGTCCACAGGGGAGAGGTGAAAAACTGTTTTTT.

The chain recombines TRBV5-1 with TRBJ1-4, with TRBD1 identical over 9 bases. Germline CDR1 and CDR2: SGHRS and YFSETQ. With 0 bases clipped from V and 8 bases from J, the junction kept 5 bases outside the gene matches. The length of the CDR3 is 15 residues. CDR3 sequence (DNA): TGCGCCAGCAGCTTGGGGACAGGGGCCGGCGAAAAACTGTTTTTT. Its translation is CASSLGTGAGEKLFF.

This chain joins TRBV5-1 and TRBJ2-5; no definite D call. The CDR3 runs to 13 residues. V dropped 4 bases and J dropped 5 bases, with 12 bases sitting between them. Germline assignment: CDR1 SGHRS and CDR2 YFSETQ. CDR3 in amino acids: CASSAVVGETQYF. The DNA for the CDR3 is TGCGCCAGCAGCGCGGTGGTGGGCGAGACCCAGTACTTC.

V is TRBV7-2 and J is TRBJ2-1; 8 nucleotides line up with TRBD2. Germline CDR1 and CDR2: SGHTA and FQGNSA. This CDR3 is built from 15 residues. The trim removed 5 bases at V and 4 bases at J, leaving 7 bases unmatched. CDR3 in DNA: TGTGCCAGCAGCGAAAGCGGGGGCTATTACAATGAGCAGTTCTTC. It specifies CASSESGGYYNEQFF.

This clonotype was seen a handful of times. The genes are TRBV10-3 and TRBJ2-7, with TRBD2 as a possible D gene (7 bases). Per the germline V gene, CDR1 is ENHRY and CDR2 is SYGVKD. The V and J ends lost 6 bases and 5 bases respectively, with 14 bases between them. This CDR3 has 13 residues. The CDR3 DNA sequence: TGTGCCATCAGGAGGGGGGGATCTAACGAGCAGTACTTC. It translates to CAIRRGGSNEQYF.

This chain connects TRBV27 to TRBJ1-2; TRBD1 agrees at 8 bases. The V and J ends lost 5 bases and 2 bases, in that order; junction bases with no gene match: 7. The CDR3 contains 15 residues. Germline V gives CDR1 MNHEY, CDR2 SMNVEV (reference sequence). CDR3 protein: CASSGFPGGNYGYTF. The CDR3 bases are TGTGCCAGCAGTGGCTTTCCAGGGGGCAACTATGGCTACACCTTC.

The chain recombines TRBV28 with TRBJ1-4; 11 bases fit TRBD1. CDR3 length: 14 residues. Germline V gene lookup returns CDR1 MDHEN and CDR2 SYDVKM. With 6 bases clipped from V and 6 bases from J, the junction kept 3 bases outside the gene matches. CDR3 protein: CASRGTGGDEKLFF. The CDR3 coding sequence is TGTGCCAGCAGAGGGACAGGGGGAGATGAAAAACTGTTTTTT.

This sequence joins TRBV20-1 and TRBJ2-5; 9 nucleotides agree with TRBD1. The J segment lost 5 bases and the V segment lost 4 bases, leaving 8 bases of the junction unmatched. Germline V gene sequence: CDR1 DFQATT, CDR2 SNEGSKA (reference sequence). The CDR3 extends over 14 amino acids. The DNA for the CDR3 is TGCAGTGCTATAACCGGGACAGGGACGGAGACCCAGTACTTC. Encoded protein: CSAITGTGTETQYF.

The chain combines TRBV12-3 or TRBV12-4 with TRBJ2-4; tentatively, D is TRBD1 (5 bases). With the DNA end fitting TRBJ2-7 better, the J assignment may be wrong. The CDR3 spans 12 residues. CDR3 nucleotide sequence: TGTGCCAGCGGGCCAGGGCCAGACGAGCAGTACTTC. It codes for CASGPGPDEQYF.

This clonotype was seen more than once but under ten times. The chain joins TRBV7-2 to TRBJ2-1; no firm D call. This CDR3 spans 13 amino acids. Looked up from germline, CDR1 is SGHTA and CDR2 is FQGNSA. Trimming stripped 3 bases from V and 9 bases from J, with 12 bases between. CDR3 protein: CASSLGRFGEQFF. The DNA of the CDR3 is TGTGCCAGCAGCTTGGGAAGGTTCGGTGAGCAGTTCTTC.

This clonotype was counted only a few times. This chain links TRBV6-5 with TRBJ2-1, with D perhaps TRBD1 or TRBD2 (6 bases each). Germline values: CDR1 MNHEY, CDR2 SVGAGI. Trimming cost V 5 bases and J 5 bases, with 16 bases left between them. The CDR3 contains 15 residues. CDR3 region: CASSTSGAEDNEQFF. The CDR3 bases are TGTGCCAGCAGTACCTCGGGGGCTGAGGACAATGAGCAGTTCTTC.

The chain couples TRBV5-5 to TRBJ2-1, with 14 bases that match TRBD2. The CDR3 extends over 17 amino acids. Germline V CDR1 and CDR2: SGHKS, YYEKEE (reference sequence). V shed 2 bases, J shed 4 bases, and the junction held 5 bases outside the gene matches. This CDR3 is CASSLGTSGSVYNEQFF. CDR3 bases: TGTGCCAGCAGCTTAGGGACTAGCGGGAGTGTGTACAATGAGCAGTTCTTC.

The sample holds one count of this clonotype. The chain is built from TRBV7-2 and TRBJ2-4; 7 bases fit TRBD2. The end of the DNA is better explained by TRBJ2-7, so the J call may be wrong. CDR3 size: 15 residues. Germline CDR1 and CDR2: SGHTA and FQGNSA. The CDR3 DNA follows: TGTGCCAGCAGCTTAGCGCAGGGACGGGGGGACGAGCAGTACTTC. This codes for CASSLAQGRGDEQYF.

The chain joins TRBV21-1 to TRBJ2-4; TRBD1, as called in the table, went unchecked against the DNA. TRBV21-1 constitutes a pseudogene. This CDR3 comprises 16 residues. The DNA of the CDR3 is TGTGCCAGCAGCCCTGCCCGGGACATAGCCAAAAACATTCAGTACTTC. It translates to CASSPARDIAKNIQYF.

The J gene is TRBJ2-1, the V gene TRBV19; TRBD2 matches 12 bases. From germline, CDR1 is LNHDA and CDR2 SQIVND (reference sequence). This CDR3 region has 16 residues. With V trimmed by 6 bases and J by 5 bases, 8 bases remained unmatched. CDR3 nucleotides: TGTGCCAGTAGCCGACTAGCGGGAGACGAGGACAATGAGCAGTTCTTC. This codes for CASSRLAGDEDNEQFF. The full variable domain, its missing parts supplied by reference TRBV19 and TRBJ2-1, is DGGITQSPKYLFRKEGQNVTLSCEQNLNHDAMYWYRQDPGQGLRLIYYSQIVNDFQKGDIAEGYSVSREKKESFPLTVTSAQKNPTAFYLCASSRLAGDEDNEQFFGPGTRLTVL.

Concerning this clonotype itself: Sequence at one end of the junction differs from germline and may be a read error. This chain uses TRBV18 with TRBJ2-2; 12 positions agree with TRBD2. CDR3 length: 17 residues. Germline CDR1 and CDR2: KGHSH and LQKENI. CDR3 DNA: TGTGCCAGCTCACCACCAGGACTAGCGGGACAAACCGGAGAGCTGTTTTTT. This translates into CASSPPGLAGQTGELFF.

The rearrangement joins TRBV20-1 to TRBJ2-1; 9 bases align to TRBD1. This CDR3 region has 14 residues. In germline, CDR1 is DFQATT, CDR2 SNEGSKA (reference sequence). J lost 6 bases, V lost 3 bases, and 6 bases had no gene match. The CDR3 DNA sequence: TGCAGTGCTAGGGGACAGGGTAAGGTCAATGAGCAGTTCTTC. Residues: CSARGQGKVNEQFF.